Below are 30 T cell receptor beta chains sequenced from a single sample in a study of CD8+CD57+ T cells in acquired aplastic anemia. Genomic DNA constituted the template upon which TCR beta VDJ and CDR3 profiling was performed. Via MiXCR, TCRdb re-called the reads, giving one row per CDR3 protein. The repertoire holds a few hundred thousand distinct CDR3 sequences, with over 60% as singletons. The sample comprised sorted CD4+, CD8+, or CD8+CD57+ T cells (not recorded which) from PBMCs. These receptor sequences come from a human donor in good health.

This clonotype was seen more than once but under ten times. This may come from a read error, since a much larger clone is one base off. V and J are TRBV9 and TRBJ1-1, with unresolved D. The CDR3 covers 13 residues. Germline loops: CDR1 SGDLS, CDR2 YYNGEE. V was shortened by 5 bases and J by 3 bases, with 11 bases between the two germline ends. The CDR3 is CASRAIGHTEAFF. CDR3 nucleotides: TGTGCCAGCAGGGCGATAGGGCACACTGAAGCTTTCTTT.

The J gene is TRBJ1-5, the V gene TRBV5-6; 8 bases agree with TRBD1. Germline V CDR1 and CDR2: SGHDT, YYEEEE. This CDR3 contains 16 residues. The V gene end was trimmed by 0 bases and the J gene end by 6 bases; junction bases not matched to a gene: 8. CDR3 loop: CASSLAGAGGLQPQHF. CDR3 coding DNA: TGTGCCAGCAGCTTGGCGGGGGCAGGGGGCCTTCAGCCCCAGCATTTT.

The chain combines TRBV20-1 with TRBJ2-7, with TRBD1 identical over 7 bases. There are 14 residues in the CDR3. J lost 0 bases, V lost 4 bases, and 6 bases had no gene match. The germline V gene has CDR1 DFQATT and CDR2 SNEGSKA (reference sequence). This CDR3 reads CSATRQGASYEQYF. As DNA, the CDR3 is TGCAGTGCTACCAGACAGGGTGCCTCCTACGAGCAGTACTTC.

This clonotype was observed at least ten times. This chain joins TRBV5-1 and TRBJ1-1; TRBD1 matches 7 bases. The CDR3 is 14 amino acids. The V and J ends lost 4 bases and 5 bases, in that order; junction bases with no gene match: 8. Per the germline V gene, CDR1 is SGHRS and CDR2 is YFSETQ. As DNA, the CDR3 is TGCGCCAGCAGCCAAACAGGGGCCGGGACTGAAGCTTTCTTT. Protein product: CASSQTGAGTEAFF.

Worth noting for this clonotype: At one of its ends the junction is not consistent with the germline gene, which may arise from a read error. The chain is built from TRBV20-1 and TRBJ2-7; a weak D match, TRBD2 (6 bases). The germline gives CDR1 DFQATT, CDR2 SNEGSKA (reference sequence). The CDR3 length is 16 residues. This CDR3 reads CSVKGEMGLSTHEQYF. In DNA form, the CDR3 reads TGCAGTGTGAAAGGCGAAATGGGACTCTCGACTCACGAGCAGTACTTT.

This clonotype came up many times. This chain uses TRBV6-6 with TRBJ2-5; D uncertain. The CDR3 is made up of 11 amino acids. V was trimmed by 2 bases and J by 4 bases, leaving 2 bases between them. Germline V CDR1 and CDR2: MNHNY, SVGAGI (reference sequence). Here the CDR3 DNA reads TGTGCCAGCAGTTACACAGAGACCCAGTACTTC. Residues: CASSYTETQYF.

This clonotype appeared a few times. The rearrangement links TRBV4-1 to TRBJ2-7, with 9 bases lining up with TRBD2. Looked up from germline, CDR1 is MGHRA and CDR2 is YSYEKL. There are 14 residues in the CDR3. The ends lost 1 base at V and 10 bases at J; junction bases unmatched: 8. CDR3 coding DNA: TGCGCCAGCAGCCAAGCGGGACTAGCAAGCGAACAGTACTTC. Translation: CASSQAGLASEQYF.

The chain has TRBV7-8 and TRBJ2-7, with D perhaps given as TRBD1 or TRBD2 (5 bases each). Between the trimmed V and J ends, which lost 5 bases and 2 bases, there was a span of 13 bases. The germline gives CDR1 SGHVS, CDR2 FQNEAQ. This CDR3 is built from 14 residues. The DNA for the CDR3 is TGTGCCAGCAGCCGAGTGGGGGACGCCTACGAGCAGTACTTC. Translation: CASSRVGDAYEQYF. Full variable domain (rest looked up from reference TRBV7-8 and TRBJ2-7): GAGVSQSPRYKVAKRGQDVALRCDPISGHVSLFWYQQALGQGPEFLTYFQNEAQLDKSGLPSDRFFAERPEGSVSTLKIQRTQQEDSAVYLCASSRVGDAYEQYFGPGTRLTVT.

The chain is built from TRBV5-1 and TRBJ2-3, with 12 bases that match TRBD1. CDR1 and CDR2 from the germline V gene are SGHRS and YFSETQ. The CDR3 runs 16 residues. V gave up 0 bases and J gave up 4 bases; unmatched junction bases: 3. DNA for the CDR3: TGCGCCAGCAGCTTGGCGGGGACAGGGGGCGCAGATACGCAGTATTTT. This translates into CASSLAGTGGADTQYF.

The chain links TRBV20-1 to TRBJ2-3; 16 bases fit TRBD2. V gave up 5 bases and J gave up 5 bases; unmatched junction bases: 13. The CDR3 consists of 18 residues. The germline CDR1 and CDR2 sequences are DFQATT and SNEGSKA (reference sequence). CDR3 nucleotide sequence: TGCAGTGCTCCGCCCCCCGGGACTAGCGGGGGGGCCATAGATACGCAGTATTTT. It codes for CSAPPPGTSGGAIDTQYF.

The CDR3 sequence is CASSWGGSTYEQYF. CDR3 sequence (DNA): TGTGCCAGCAGCTGGGGGGGAAGTACCTACGAGCAGTACTTC. The chain is built from TRBV7-6 and TRBJ2-7, with 7 bases matching TRBD2. The CDR3 spans 14 residues. In germline, CDR1 is SGHVS, CDR2 FNYEAQ. The V gene end was trimmed by 4 bases and the J gene end by 2 bases; junction bases not matched to a gene: 5.

J is TRBJ2-3 and V is TRBV24-1; 9 bases map to TRBD1. The V segment lost 12 bases and the J segment 2 bases; nucleotides outside the gene matches: 5. Germline V CDR1 and CDR2: KGHDR, SFDVKD. The CDR3 covers 13 residues. The CDR3 here is CAARQGVTDTQYF. In nucleotides, the CDR3 is TGTGCCGCCCGACAGGGGGTCACAGATACGCAGTATTTT.

This sequence joins TRBV20-1 and TRBJ2-7, with 8 bases lining up with TRBD1. This CDR3 has 12 residues. Trimming removed 8 bases from V and 0 bases from J; junction bases left unmatched: 3. CDR1 DFQATT and CDR2 SNEGSKA come from the germline V gene (reference sequence). CDR3 residues: CSTGQGSYEQYF. In nucleotides, the CDR3 is TGCAGTACCGGACAGGGCTCCTACGAGCAGTACTTC.

This chain links TRBV29-1 with TRBJ2-1; 9 bases are shared with TRBD2. Germline CDR1 reads SQVTM; CDR2 reads ANQGSEA. This CDR3 is 12 amino acids long. V was clipped by 6 bases and J by 7 bases; unmatched bases: 4. DNA for the CDR3: TGCAGCGTGGCGGGAGGGCAAAATGAGCAGTTCTTC. This translates into CSVAGGQNEQFF.

The genes are TRBV29-1 and TRBJ2-7; D is perhaps TRBD1 or TRBD2 (5 bases each). V shed 0 bases and J shed 1 base, with 7 bases lying between them. CDR1 and CDR2 from the germline V gene are SQVTM and ANQGSEA. The length of the CDR3 is 13 residues. As DNA, the CDR3 is TGCAGCGTTGAAGATGAGGGGTCCTACGAGCAGTACTTC. It specifies CSVEDEGSYEQYF.

V and J are TRBV29-1 and TRBJ2-3; the D is unclear. This CDR3 has 13 residues. V gave up 4 bases and J gave up 0 bases, with 8 bases separating them. CDR1 is SQVTM, CDR2 ANQGSEA, per germline. The CDR3 DNA is TGCAGCGTTGCGGAAGCTAGCACAGATACGCAGTATTTT. Translation gives CSVAEASTDTQYF.

This chain joins TRBV7-9 and TRBJ2-1; D remains unclear. The germline V gene encodes CDR1 SEHNR and CDR2 FQNEAQ (reference sequence). The CDR3 is made up of 13 amino acids. V was trimmed by 2 bases and J by 6 bases, leaving 8 bases between them. CDR3 DNA sequence: TGTGCCAGCAGCTTAAAAGGCCGCAATGAGCAGTTCTTC. This codes for CASSLKGRNEQFF.

The chain joins TRBV5-1 to TRBJ1-6, with D unclear. The CDR3 contains 14 residues. V gave up 0 bases and J gave up 5 bases, with 6 bases separating them. Germline CDR1 SGHRS, CDR2 YFSETQ. In DNA, the CDR3 is TGCGCCAGCAGCTTGGACGCCGATAATTCACCCCTCCACTTT. It is translated as CASSLDADNSPLHF.

In its sample, this clonotype was seen many times. This sequence joins TRBV20-1 and TRBJ2-1, with 7 bases matching TRBD1. J lost 3 bases, V lost 4 bases, and 9 bases had no gene match. The CDR3 has 15 amino acids. In germline, CDR1 is DFQATT, CDR2 SNEGSKA (reference sequence). The CDR3 coding sequence is TGCAGTGCTAAGCCACGGGGACAGATCTACAATGAGCAGTTCTTC. Encoded protein: CSAKPRGQIYNEQFF.

This clonotype was found a few times. This chain joins TRBV9 and TRBJ2-2, with D hard to call. The CDR3 sequence is 14 residues long. Per the germline V gene, CDR1 is SGDLS and CDR2 is YYNGEE. V was clipped by 3 bases and J by 5 bases, with 11 bases between them. The CDR3 nucleotides are TGTGCCAGCAGCGAGCGCGAGGCGACCGGGGAGCTGTTTTTT. Its translation: CASSEREATGELFF.

This clonotype was recorded many times. The gene calls are TRBV6-6 and TRBJ2-2; TRBD1 matches 7 bases. CDR1 and CDR2 (germline): MNHNY, SVGAGI (reference sequence). The CDR3 has 15 residues. The trim removed 0 bases at V and 6 bases at J, leaving 4 bases unmatched. CDR3 DNA: TGTGCCAGCAGTTACTCAGGGGGCGCTTCCGGGGAGCTGTTTTTT. Translated, it gives CASSYSGGASGELFF.

This clonotype was detected a few times. The rearrangement uses TRBV18 and TRBJ2-7, with 11 bases that match TRBD2. The length of the CDR3 is 15 residues. Trimming removed 3 bases from V and 3 bases from J; junction bases left unmatched: 4. In germline, CDR1 is KGHSH, CDR2 LQKENI. CDR3 DNA sequence: TGTGCCAGCTCACCTAGCGGGAGGGCCATCTACGAGCAGTACTTC. Translated: CASSPSGRAIYEQYF.

The gene calls are TRBV4-1 and TRBJ2-1; TRBD2 agrees at 8 bases. The CDR3 has 15 amino acids. The junction had 7 bases not matched to a gene; V was cut back by 1 base and J by 8 bases. The germline V gene has CDR1 MGHRA and CDR2 YSYEKL. CDR3 nucleotide sequence: TGCGCCAGCAGCCAAGTGTACGGGAGGGCCGATGAGCAGTTCTTC. This encodes CASSQVYGRADEQFF.

The chain employs TRBV2 and TRBJ1-6; unclear D gene. CDR3 size: 16 residues. The V end was cut by 2 bases, the J end by 0 bases, with 8 bases between. Germline loops: CDR1 SNHLY, CDR2 FYNNEI. The CDR3 nucleotides are TGTGCCAGCAGTGAAAAGCCAAACTCCTATAATTCACCCCTCCACTTT. It codes for CASSEKPNSYNSPLHF.

This clonotype appeared a few times. The rearrangement links TRBV7-9 to TRBJ1-2, with 7 bases fitting TRBD1. The ends lost 1 base at V and 8 bases at J; junction bases unmatched: 4. Germline-derived CDR1 and CDR2 are SEHNR and FQNEAQ (reference sequence). CDR3 length: 13 residues. This CDR3 reads CASSLGTGVGYTF. Written as DNA, the CDR3 is TGTGCCAGCAGCTTAGGGACAGGAGTCGGCTACACCTTC.

This clonotype was observed a handful of times. Here the CDR3 reads CASSEGQAPYEQYF. For the CDR3, the DNA is TGCGCCAGCAGTGAAGGACAGGCGCCCTACGAGCAGTACTTC. The V call is TRBV10-1, the J call TRBJ2-7, with 7 bases aligning to TRBD1. Per the germline V gene, CDR1 is WNHNN and CDR2 is SYGVQD (reference sequence). V shed 3 bases, J shed 2 bases, and the junction held 4 bases outside the gene matches. The CDR3 extends over 14 amino acids.

This clonotype was observed many times. J is TRBJ2-7 and V is TRBV7-9; D is possibly TRBD2 (5 bases). The CDR3 sequence is 13 residues long. Between the trimmed V and J ends, which lost 4 bases and 6 bases, there was a span of 13 bases. The V gene's germline CDR1 is SEHNR and CDR2 FQNEAQ (reference sequence). As DNA, the CDR3 is TGTGCCAGCAGCTCCCCGAGGGAGATCGAGCAGTACTTC. This gives the protein CASSSPREIEQYF.

This chain joins TRBV10-2 and TRBJ2-3; 11 bases are a match to TRBD1. V dropped 3 bases and J dropped 13; count of bases not matched to a gene: 3. This CDR3 is built from 12 residues. From germline, CDR1 is WSHSY and CDR2 SAAADI. The CDR3 sequence is CASSDWTGGKYF. The CDR3 DNA is TGCGCCAGCAGTGACTGGACAGGGGGCAAGTATTTT.

This chain links TRBV29-1 with TRBJ1-1; 9 nucleotides align to TRBD1. V lost 6 bases, J lost 6 bases, and 20 bases stayed unmatched. This CDR3 contains 17 residues. Germline loops: CDR1 SQVTM, CDR2 ANQGSEA. DNA of the CDR3: TGCAGCGTGGCCCGTGTGGGACAGGGTCGTGGACTACCTGAAGCTTTCTTT. Its translation: CSVARVGQGRGLPEAFF.

Details on this clonotype: Relative to the germline gene, one junction end is altered; a read error may explain this. The chain links TRBV7-7 to TRBJ2-2; D call uncertain. Per germline, CDR1 SSHAT and CDR2 FNYEAQ (reference sequence). CDR3 length equals 16 residues. The CDR3 loop reads CASSSASGLKTGELFF. CDR3 sequence (DNA): TGTGCTAGCAGCTCAGCTTCCGGGCTTAAGACCGGGGAGCTGTTTTTT.